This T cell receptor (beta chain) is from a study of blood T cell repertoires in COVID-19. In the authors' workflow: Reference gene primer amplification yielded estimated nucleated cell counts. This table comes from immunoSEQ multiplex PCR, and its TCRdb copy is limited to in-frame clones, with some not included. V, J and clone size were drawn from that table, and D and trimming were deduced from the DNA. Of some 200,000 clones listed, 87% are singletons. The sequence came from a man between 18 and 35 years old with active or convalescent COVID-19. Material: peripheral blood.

The CDR3 sequence: CASSQDVGYSGQGAKNIQYF. In DNA, the CDR3 is TGCGCCAGCAGCCAAGATGTCGGGTACTCGGGACAGGGAGCCAAAAACATTCAGTACTTC. The genes are TRBV4-3 and TRBJ2-4, with 9 nucleotides matching TRBD1. The CDR3 has 20 residues. V shed 0 bases, J shed 0 bases, and the junction held 12 bases outside the gene matches. The V gene's germline CDR1 is LGHNA and CDR2 YSLEER.